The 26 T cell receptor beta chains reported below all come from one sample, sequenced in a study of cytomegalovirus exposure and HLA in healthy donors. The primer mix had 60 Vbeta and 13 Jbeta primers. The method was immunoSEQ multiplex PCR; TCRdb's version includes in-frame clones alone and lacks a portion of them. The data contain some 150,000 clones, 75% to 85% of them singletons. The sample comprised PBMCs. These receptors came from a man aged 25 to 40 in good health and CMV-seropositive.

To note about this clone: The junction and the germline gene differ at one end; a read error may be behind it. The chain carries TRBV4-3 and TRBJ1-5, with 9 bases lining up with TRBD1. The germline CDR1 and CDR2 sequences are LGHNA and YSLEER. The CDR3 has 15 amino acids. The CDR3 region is CASSQITGGNQPQHF. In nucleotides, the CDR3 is TGCGCCAGCAGCCAGATCACAGGGGGCAACCAGCCCCAGCATTTT.

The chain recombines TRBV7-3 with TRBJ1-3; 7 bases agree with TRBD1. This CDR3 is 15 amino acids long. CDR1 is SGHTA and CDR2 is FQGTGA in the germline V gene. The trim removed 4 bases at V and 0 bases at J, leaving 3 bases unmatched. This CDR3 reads CASSSTGISGNTIYF. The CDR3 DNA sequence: TGTGCCAGCAGCTCGACAGGGATCTCTGGAAACACCATATATTTT.

The CDR3, as DNA: TGTGCCAGCGATCGGCAGGGCACCGGGGAGCTGTTTTTT. Translated, it gives CASDRQGTGELFF. The rearrangement uses TRBV7-9 and TRBJ2-2, with a weak D call TRBD1 (5 bases). CDR1 is SEHNR, CDR2 FQNEAQ, per germline (reference sequence). This CDR3 contains 13 residues. The germline V and J ends were trimmed by 8 bases and 4 bases, with 11 bases remaining between them.

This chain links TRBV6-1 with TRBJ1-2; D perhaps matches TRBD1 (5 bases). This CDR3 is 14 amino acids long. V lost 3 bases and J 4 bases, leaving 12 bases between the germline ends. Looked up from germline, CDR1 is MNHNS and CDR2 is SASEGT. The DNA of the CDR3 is TGTGCCAGCAGTGAGCAGACAGCTCTCTATGGCTACACCTTC. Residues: CASSEQTALYGYTF.

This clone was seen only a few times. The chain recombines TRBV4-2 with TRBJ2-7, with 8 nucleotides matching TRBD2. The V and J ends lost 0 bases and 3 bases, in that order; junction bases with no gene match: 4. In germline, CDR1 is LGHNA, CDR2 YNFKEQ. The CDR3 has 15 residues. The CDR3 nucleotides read TGTGCCAGCAGCCAAGATGAAGCGGGAGTCTACGAGCAGTACTTC. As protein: CASSQDEAGVYEQYF.

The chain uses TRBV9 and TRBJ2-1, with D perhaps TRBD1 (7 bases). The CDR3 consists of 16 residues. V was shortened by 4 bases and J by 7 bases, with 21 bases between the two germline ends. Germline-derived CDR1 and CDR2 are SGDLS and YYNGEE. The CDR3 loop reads CASSPQGGRARNEQFF. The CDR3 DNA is TGTGCCAGCAGCCCGCAGGGGGGCAGGGCGAGAAATGAGCAGTTCTTC.

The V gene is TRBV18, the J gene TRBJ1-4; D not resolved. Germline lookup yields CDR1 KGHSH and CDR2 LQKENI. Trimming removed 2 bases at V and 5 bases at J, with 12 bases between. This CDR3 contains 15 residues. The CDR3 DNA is TGTGCCAGCTCACCAAGCCGGAGCCGGAATGAAAAACTGTTTTTT. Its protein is CASSPSRSRNEKLFF.

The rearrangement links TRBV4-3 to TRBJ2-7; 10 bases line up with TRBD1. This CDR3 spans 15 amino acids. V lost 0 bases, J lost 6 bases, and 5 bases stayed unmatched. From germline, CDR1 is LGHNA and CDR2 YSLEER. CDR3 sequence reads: CASSQEGGQGREQYF. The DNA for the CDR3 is TGCGCCAGCAGCCAAGAAGGGGGACAGGGGCGCGAGCAGTACTTC.

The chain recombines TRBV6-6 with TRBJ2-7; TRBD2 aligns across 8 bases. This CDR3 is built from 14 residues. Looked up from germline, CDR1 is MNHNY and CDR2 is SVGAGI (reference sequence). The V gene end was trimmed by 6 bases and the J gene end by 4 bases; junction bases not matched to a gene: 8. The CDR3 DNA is TGTGCCAGCAGGACCGGGCGGGGGGCTTACGAGCAGTACTTC. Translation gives CASRTGRGAYEQYF.

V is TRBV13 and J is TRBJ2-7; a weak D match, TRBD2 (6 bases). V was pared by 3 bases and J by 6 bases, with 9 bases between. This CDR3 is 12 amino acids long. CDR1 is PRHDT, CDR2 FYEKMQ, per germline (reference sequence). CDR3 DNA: TGTGCCAGCAGCTTGGGGGGTGCCGAGCAGTACTTC. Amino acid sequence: CASSLGGAEQYF.

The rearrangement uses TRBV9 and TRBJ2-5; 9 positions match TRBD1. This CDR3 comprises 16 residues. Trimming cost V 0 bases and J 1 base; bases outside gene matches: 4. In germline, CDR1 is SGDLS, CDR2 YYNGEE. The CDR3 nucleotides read TGTGCCAGCAGCGTAGGGTTGGGACAGGGCCAAGAGACCCAGTACTTC. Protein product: CASSVGLGQGQETQYF.

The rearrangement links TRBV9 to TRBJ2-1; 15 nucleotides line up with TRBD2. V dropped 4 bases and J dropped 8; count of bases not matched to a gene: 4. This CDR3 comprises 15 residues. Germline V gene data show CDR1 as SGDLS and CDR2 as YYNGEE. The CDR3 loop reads CASSPRTSGGDEQFF. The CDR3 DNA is TGTGCCAGCAGCCCACGGACTAGCGGGGGGGATGAGCAGTTCTTC.

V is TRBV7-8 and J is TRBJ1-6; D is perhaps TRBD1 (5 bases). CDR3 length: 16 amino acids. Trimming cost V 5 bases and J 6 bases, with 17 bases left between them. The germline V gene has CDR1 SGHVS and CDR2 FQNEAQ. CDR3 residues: CASSGLGGNPNSPLHF. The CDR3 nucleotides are TGTGCCAGCAGCGGCCTTGGGGGGAATCCTAATTCACCCCTCCACTTT.

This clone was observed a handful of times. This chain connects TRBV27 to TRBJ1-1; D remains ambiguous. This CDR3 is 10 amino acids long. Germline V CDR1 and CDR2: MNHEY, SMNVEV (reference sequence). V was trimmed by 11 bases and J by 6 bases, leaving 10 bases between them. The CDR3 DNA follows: TGTGCCGCCGGCAGCGCTGAAGCTTTCTTT. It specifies CAAGSAEAFF.

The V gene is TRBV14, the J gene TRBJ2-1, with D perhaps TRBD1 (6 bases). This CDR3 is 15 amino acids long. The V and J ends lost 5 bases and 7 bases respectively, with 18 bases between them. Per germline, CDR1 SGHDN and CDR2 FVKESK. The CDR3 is CASSSKGGDGNEQFF. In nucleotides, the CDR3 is TGTGCCAGCAGCTCGAAAGGGGGAGATGGGAATGAGCAGTTCTTC.

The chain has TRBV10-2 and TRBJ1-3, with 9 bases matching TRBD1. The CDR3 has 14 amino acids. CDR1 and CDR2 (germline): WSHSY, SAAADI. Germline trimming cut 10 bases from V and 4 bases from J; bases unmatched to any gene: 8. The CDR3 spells CAISPGTGGNTIYF. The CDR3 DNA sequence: TGCGCCATCAGCCCCGGGACAGGGGGAAACACCATATATTTT.

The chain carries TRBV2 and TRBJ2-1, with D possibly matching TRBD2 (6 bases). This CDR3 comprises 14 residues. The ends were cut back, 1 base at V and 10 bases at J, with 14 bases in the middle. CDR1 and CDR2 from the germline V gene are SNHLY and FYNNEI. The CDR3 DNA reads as TGTGCCAGCAGTGAAGTTTCGGGGGTAGGGGAGCAGTTCTTC. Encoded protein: CASSEVSGVGEQFF.

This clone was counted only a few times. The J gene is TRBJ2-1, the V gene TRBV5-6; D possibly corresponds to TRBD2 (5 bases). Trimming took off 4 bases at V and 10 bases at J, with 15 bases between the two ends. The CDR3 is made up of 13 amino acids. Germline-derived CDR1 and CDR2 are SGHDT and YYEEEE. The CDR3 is CASSLNLGDEQFF. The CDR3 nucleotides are TGTGCCAGCAGCCTGAATCTGGGAGACGAGCAGTTCTTC.

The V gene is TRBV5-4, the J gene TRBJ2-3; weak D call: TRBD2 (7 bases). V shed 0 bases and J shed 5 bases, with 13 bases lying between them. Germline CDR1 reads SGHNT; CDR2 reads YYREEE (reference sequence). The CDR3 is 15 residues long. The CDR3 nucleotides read TGTGCCAGCAGCTTGGCAGCGGGACAAGGAGATACGCAGTATTTT. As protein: CASSLAAGQGDTQYF. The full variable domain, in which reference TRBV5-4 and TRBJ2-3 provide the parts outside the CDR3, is ETGVTQSPTHLIKTRGQQVTLRCSSQSGHNTVSWYQQALGQGPQFIFQYYREEENGRGNFPPRFSGLQFPNYSSELNVNALELDDSALYLCASSLAAGQGDTQYFGPGTRLTVL.

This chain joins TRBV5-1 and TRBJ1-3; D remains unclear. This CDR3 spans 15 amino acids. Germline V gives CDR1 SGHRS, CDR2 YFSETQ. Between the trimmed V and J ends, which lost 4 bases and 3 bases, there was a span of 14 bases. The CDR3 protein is CASSAGRNFGNTIYF. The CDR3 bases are TGCGCCAGCAGCGCCGGTCGAAACTTTGGAAACACCATATATTTT.

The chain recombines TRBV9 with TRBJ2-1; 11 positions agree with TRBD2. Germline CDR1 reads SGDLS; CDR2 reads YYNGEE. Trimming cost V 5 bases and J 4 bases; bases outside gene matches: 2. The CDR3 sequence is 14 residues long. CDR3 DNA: TGTGCCAGCAGTAGGACTAGCGGGTACAATGAGCAGTTCTTC. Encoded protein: CASSRTSGYNEQFF.

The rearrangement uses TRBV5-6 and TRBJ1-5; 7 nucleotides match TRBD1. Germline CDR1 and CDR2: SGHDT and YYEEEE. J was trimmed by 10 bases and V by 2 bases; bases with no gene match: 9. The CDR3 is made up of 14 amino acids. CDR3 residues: CASSLGGLREPQHF. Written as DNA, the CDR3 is TGTGCCAGCAGCTTAGGGGGCCTGCGGGAACCCCAGCATTTT.

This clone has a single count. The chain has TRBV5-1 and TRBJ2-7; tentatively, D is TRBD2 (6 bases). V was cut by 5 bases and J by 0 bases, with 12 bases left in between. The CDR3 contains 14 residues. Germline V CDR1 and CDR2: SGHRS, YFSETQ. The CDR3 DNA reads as TGCGCCAGCAGATTGCAGACTAGCTCCTACGAGCAGTACTTC. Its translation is CASRLQTSSYEQYF.

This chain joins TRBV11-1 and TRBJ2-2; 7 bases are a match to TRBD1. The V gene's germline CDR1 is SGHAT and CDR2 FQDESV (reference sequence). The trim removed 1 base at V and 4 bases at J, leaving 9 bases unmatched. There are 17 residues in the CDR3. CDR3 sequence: CASSLEGGPRVTGELFF. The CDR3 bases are TGTGCCAGCAGCTTAGAAGGGGGCCCCCGCGTCACCGGGGAGCTGTTTTTT.

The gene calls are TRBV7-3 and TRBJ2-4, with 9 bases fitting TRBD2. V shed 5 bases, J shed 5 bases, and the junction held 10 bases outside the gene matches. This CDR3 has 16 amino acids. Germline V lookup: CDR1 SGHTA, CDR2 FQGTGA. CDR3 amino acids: CASSLPGLAFENIQYF. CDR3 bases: TGTGCCAGCAGCCTCCCGGGACTAGCTTTTGAAAACATTCAGTACTTC.

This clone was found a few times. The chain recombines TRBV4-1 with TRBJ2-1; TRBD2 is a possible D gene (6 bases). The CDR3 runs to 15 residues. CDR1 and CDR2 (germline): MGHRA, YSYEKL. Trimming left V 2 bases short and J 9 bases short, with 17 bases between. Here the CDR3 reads CASSQSELRAGEQFF. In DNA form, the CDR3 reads TGCGCCAGCAGCCAATCGGAACTACGAGCGGGTGAGCAGTTCTTC.